One sample yielded the 13 T cell receptor beta chains listed below, sequenced in a study of cytomegalovirus exposure and HLA in healthy donors. Primers for the PCR totalled 60 Vbeta and 13 Jbeta. Some clones are missing from TCRdb's copy, which holds only in-frame ones; the method was immunoSEQ multiplex PCR. In the table there are about 82,000 clones, approximately 74% of which are singletons. The specimen was PBMCs. All receptors derive from a woman in her fifties or sixties in good health and CMV-seropositive.

The rearrangement uses TRBV6-5 and TRBJ1-2; D is undetermined. The ends were cut back, 6 bases at V and 8 bases at J, with 16 bases in the middle. Germline assignment: CDR1 MNHEY and CDR2 SVGAGI. The CDR3 has 13 amino acids. The CDR3 DNA sequence: TGTGCCAGCAGCCCCGACATGGCGGGAGGCTACACCTTC. Amino acid sequence: CASSPDMAGGYTF.

This sequence joins TRBV7-9 and TRBJ2-5; TRBD2 matches 9 bases. CDR1 and CDR2 from the germline V gene are SEHNR and FQNEAQ (reference sequence). This CDR3 region has 17 residues. The V segment lost 0 bases and the J segment 5 bases; nucleotides outside the gene matches: 10. The CDR3 loop is CASSLAPSGRSGETQYF. The CDR3 DNA sequence: TGTGCCAGCAGCTTAGCCCCCAGCGGGAGGAGTGGTGAGACCCAGTACTTC.

This chain connects TRBV10-1 to TRBJ2-5; TRBD1 is a possible D gene (5 bases). This CDR3 has 12 residues. The ends were cut back, 3 bases at V and 7 bases at J, with 9 bases in the middle. Germline assignment: CDR1 WNHNN and CDR2 SYGVQD (reference sequence). As DNA, the CDR3 is TGCGCCAGCAGTGAAGGGGTTGGGACCCAGTACTTC. This gives the protein CASSEGVGTQYF.

This clone occurred once. The CDR3, as DNA: TGTGCCAGCAGTCACCAAACCGGGACAAGGGGGCACGAGCAGTACTTC. The encoded protein is CASSHQTGTRGHEQYF. This chain uses TRBV7-8 with TRBJ2-7, with TRBD1 identical over 7 bases. V lost 6 bases to trimming and J lost 5 bases; unmatched junction nucleotides: 16. Germline V gives CDR1 SGHVS, CDR2 FQNEAQ. This CDR3 spans 16 amino acids. The full variable domain, its missing parts supplied by reference TRBV7-8 and TRBJ2-7, is GAGVSQSPRYKVAKRGQDVALRCDPISGHVSLFWYQQALGQGPEFLTYFQNEAQLDKSGLPSDRFFAERPEGSVSTLKIQRTQQEDSAVYLCASSHQTGTRGHEQYFGPGTRLTVT.

The rearrangement uses TRBV9 and TRBJ2-7; D perhaps matches TRBD1 (5 bases). CDR3 size: 15 residues. Germline lookup yields CDR1 SGDLS and CDR2 YYNGEE. The ends were cut back, 0 bases at V and 2 bases at J, with 12 bases in the middle. The CDR3 coding sequence is TGTGCCAGCAGCGTAGCTACAGGAAGCACCTACGAGCAGTACTTC. This sequence encodes CASSVATGSTYEQYF.

The chain employs TRBV5-1 and TRBJ2-5; 11 bases match TRBD1. Germline V gene data show CDR1 as SGHRS and CDR2 as YFSETQ. V was pared by 2 bases and J by 5 bases, with 5 bases of the junction left unmatched. The CDR3 has 15 amino acids. The CDR3 loop reads CASSLTGQGVETQYF. In nucleotides, the CDR3 is TGCGCCAGCAGCTTAACGGGACAGGGGGTGGAGACCCAGTACTTC.

The gene calls are TRBV27 and TRBJ1-2; a possible D gene is TRBD1 (5 bases). The V and J ends lost 0 bases and 4 bases respectively, with 9 bases between them. The CDR3 has 14 amino acids. The germline gives CDR1 MNHEY, CDR2 SMNVEV (reference sequence). The chain's CDR3 is CASSLSGQVYGYTF. The CDR3 bases are TGTGCCAGCAGTTTATCGGGGCAGGTCTATGGCTACACCTTC.

The chain is built from TRBV6-5 and TRBJ2-7, with 7 bases identical to TRBD1. The CDR3 spans 13 residues. CDR1 and CDR2 (germline): MNHEY, SVGAGI. Unmatched junction bases numbered 8, after V lost 6 bases and J lost 6 bases. The CDR3 loop reads CASRDRVWGEQYF. The CDR3 nucleotides are TGTGCCAGCAGAGACAGGGTATGGGGCGAGCAGTACTTC.

The rearrangement links TRBV4-1 to TRBJ2-3, with 9 bases identical to TRBD2. V was pared by 1 base and J by 1 base, with 3 bases of the junction left unmatched. Germline V gene lookup returns CDR1 MGHRA and CDR2 YSYEKL. The CDR3 is made up of 16 amino acids. CDR3 DNA: TGCGCCAGCAGCCAAGGAATAGCGGGAGGCACAGATACGCAGTATTTT. Translating gives CASSQGIAGGTDTQYF.

CDR3 nucleotides: TGTGCCAGCAGCGTAGGGACTAGCGGAGTTTACAATGAGCAGTTCTTC. Protein product: CASSVGTSGVYNEQFF. This chain joins TRBV9 and TRBJ2-1; 10 bases are a match to TRBD2. V lost 0 bases and J lost 4; bases outside the gene matches: 4. Germline V gives CDR1 SGDLS, CDR2 YYNGEE. The CDR3 runs to 16 residues.

The J gene is TRBJ1-2, the V gene TRBV5-6, with D possibly TRBD1 on 6 matching bases. The CDR3 is made up of 15 amino acids. Between the trimmed V and J ends, which lost 5 bases and 2 bases, there was a span of 16 bases. Germline-derived CDR1 and CDR2 are SGHDT and YYEEEE. The CDR3 is CASRSLGHLNYGYTF. In nucleotides, the CDR3 is TGTGCCAGCAGATCCCTGGGACACCTAAACTATGGCTACACCTTC.

The chain employs TRBV5-4 and TRBJ1-2; maybe TRBD1 (6 bases). Per germline, CDR1 SGHNT and CDR2 YYREEE (reference sequence). Trimming cost V 4 bases and J 7 bases, with 17 bases left between them. CDR3 length: 14 amino acids. CDR3 amino acids: CASSPQGMTGGYTF. CDR3 coding DNA: TGTGCCAGCAGCCCTCAGGGGATGACCGGTGGCTACACCTTC.

The chain couples TRBV27 to TRBJ1-5; D is ambiguous. V lost 2 bases to trimming and J lost 1 base, with 9 bases between them. Looked up from germline, CDR1 is MNHEY and CDR2 is SMNVEV (reference sequence). This CDR3 comprises 15 residues. The CDR3 DNA reads TGTGCCAGCAGTTTACGTCTCTTAAGCAATCAGCCCCAGCATTTT. This gives the protein CASSLRLLSNQPQHF.